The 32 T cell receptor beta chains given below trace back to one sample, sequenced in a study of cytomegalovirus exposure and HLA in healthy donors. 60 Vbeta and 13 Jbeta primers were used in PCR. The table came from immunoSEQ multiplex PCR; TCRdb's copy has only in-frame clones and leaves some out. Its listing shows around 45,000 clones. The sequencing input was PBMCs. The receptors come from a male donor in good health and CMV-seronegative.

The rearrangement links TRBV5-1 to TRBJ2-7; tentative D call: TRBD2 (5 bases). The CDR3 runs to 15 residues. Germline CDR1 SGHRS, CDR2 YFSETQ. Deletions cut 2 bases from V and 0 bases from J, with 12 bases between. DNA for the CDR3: TGCGCCAGCAGCTTTGCGGGTTTCAGCTCCTACGAGCAGTACTTC. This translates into CASSFAGFSSYEQYF.

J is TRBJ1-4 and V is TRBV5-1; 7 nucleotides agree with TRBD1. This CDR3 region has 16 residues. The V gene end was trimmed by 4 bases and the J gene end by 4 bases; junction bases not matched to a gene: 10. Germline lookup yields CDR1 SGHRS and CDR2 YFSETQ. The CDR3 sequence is CASSPPTGTDNEKLFF. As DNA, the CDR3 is TGCGCCAGCAGCCCCCCCACCGGGACAGATAATGAAAAACTGTTTTTT. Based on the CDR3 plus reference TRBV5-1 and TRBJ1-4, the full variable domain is KAGVTQTPRYLIKTRGQQVTLSCSPISGHRSVSWYQQTPGQGLQFLFEYFSETQRNKGNFPGRFSGRQFSNSRSEMNVSTLELGDSALYLCASSPPTGTDNEKLFFGSGTQLSVL.

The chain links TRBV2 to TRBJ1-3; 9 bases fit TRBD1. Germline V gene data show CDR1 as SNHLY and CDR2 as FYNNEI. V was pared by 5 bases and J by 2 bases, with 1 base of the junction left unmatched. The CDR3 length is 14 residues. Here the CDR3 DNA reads TGTGCCAGCAGTTGGACAGGGGCTGGAAACACCATATATTTT. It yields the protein CASSWTGAGNTIYF. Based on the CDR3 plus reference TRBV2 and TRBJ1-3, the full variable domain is EPEVTQTPSHQVTQMGQEVILRCVPISNHLYFYWYRQILGQKVEFLVSFYNNEISEKSEIFDDQFSVERPDGSNFTLKIRSTKLEDSAMYFCASSWTGAGNTIYFGEGSWLTVV.

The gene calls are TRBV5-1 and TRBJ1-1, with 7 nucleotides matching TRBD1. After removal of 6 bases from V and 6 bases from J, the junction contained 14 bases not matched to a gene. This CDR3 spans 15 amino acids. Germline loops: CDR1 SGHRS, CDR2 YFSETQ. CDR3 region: CASTWNRQGTSEAFF. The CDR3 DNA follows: TGCGCCAGCACCTGGAACCGACAGGGCACTTCTGAAGCTTTCTTT.

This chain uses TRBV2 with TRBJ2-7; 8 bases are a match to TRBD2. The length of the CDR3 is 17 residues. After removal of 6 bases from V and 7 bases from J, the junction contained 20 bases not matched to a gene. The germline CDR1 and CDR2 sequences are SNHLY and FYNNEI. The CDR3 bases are TGTGCCAGCAGGGCCCCCACTCCGGGACTAGGGTCAAGGGAGCAGTACTTC. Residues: CASRAPTPGLGSREQYF. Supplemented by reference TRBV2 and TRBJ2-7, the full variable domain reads EPEVTQTPSHQVTQMGQEVILRCVPISNHLYFYWYRQILGQKVEFLVSFYNNEISEKSEIFDDQFSVERPDGSNFTLKIRSTKLEDSAMYFCASRAPTPGLGSREQYFGPGTRLTVT.

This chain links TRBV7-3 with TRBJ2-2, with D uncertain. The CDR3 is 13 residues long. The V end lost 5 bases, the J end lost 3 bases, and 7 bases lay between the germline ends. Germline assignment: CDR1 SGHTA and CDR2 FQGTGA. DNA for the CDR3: TGTGCCAGCAGCCCTACGCACACCGGGGAGCTGTTTTTT. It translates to CASSPTHTGELFF. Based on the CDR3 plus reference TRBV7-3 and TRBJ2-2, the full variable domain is GAGVSQTPSNKVTEKGKYVELRCDPISGHTALYWYRQSLGQGPEFLIYFQGTGAADDSGLPNDRFFAVRPEGSVSTLKIQRTERGDSAVYLCASSPTHTGELFFGEGSRLTVL.

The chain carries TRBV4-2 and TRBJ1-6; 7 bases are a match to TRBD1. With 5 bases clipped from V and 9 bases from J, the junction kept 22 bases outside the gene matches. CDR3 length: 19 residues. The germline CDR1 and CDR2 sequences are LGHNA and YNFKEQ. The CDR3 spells CASSTGDILSMGDFSPLHF. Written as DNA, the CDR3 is TGTGCCAGCAGCACAGGGGACATTCTCAGTATGGGTGATTTTTCACCCCTCCACTTT.

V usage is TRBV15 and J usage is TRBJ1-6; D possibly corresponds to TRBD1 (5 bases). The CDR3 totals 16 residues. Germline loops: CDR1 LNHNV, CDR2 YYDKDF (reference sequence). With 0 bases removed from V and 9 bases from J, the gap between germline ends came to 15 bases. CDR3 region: CATSRDSGGVGSPLHF. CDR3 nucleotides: TGTGCCACCAGCAGAGATTCGGGGGGAGTGGGTTCACCCCTCCACTTT.

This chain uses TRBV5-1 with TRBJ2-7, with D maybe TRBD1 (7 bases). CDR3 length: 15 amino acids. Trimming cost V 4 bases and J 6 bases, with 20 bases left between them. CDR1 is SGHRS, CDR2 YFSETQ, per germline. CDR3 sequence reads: CASSDIRGKEGEQYF. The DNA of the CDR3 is TGCGCCAGCAGCGACATCAGGGGGAAGGAGGGCGAGCAGTACTTC.

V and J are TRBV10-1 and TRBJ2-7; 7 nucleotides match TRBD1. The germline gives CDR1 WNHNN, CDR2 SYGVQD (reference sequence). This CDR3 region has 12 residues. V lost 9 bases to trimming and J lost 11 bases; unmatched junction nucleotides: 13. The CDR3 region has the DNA TGCGCCAGTTCGGGACAGCAAAGTAGGAAGTACTTC. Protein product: CASSGQQSRKYF.

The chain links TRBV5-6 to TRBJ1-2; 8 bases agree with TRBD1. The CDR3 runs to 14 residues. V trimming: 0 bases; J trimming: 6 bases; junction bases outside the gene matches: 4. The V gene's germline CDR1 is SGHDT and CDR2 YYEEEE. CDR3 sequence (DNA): TGTGCCAGCAGCTTGGGACAGGGGTTCGATGGCTACACCTTC. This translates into CASSLGQGFDGYTF.

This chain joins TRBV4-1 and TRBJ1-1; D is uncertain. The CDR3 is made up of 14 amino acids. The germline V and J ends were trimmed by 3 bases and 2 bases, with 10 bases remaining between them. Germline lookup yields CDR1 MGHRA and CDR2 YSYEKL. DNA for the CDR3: TGCGCCAGCAGCCATCATCCGGTTAACACTGAAGCTTTCTTT. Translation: CASSHHPVNTEAFF.

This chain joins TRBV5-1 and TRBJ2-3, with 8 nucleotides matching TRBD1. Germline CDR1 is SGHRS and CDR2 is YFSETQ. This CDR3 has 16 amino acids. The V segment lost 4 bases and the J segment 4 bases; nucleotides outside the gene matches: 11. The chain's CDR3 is CASSPIGQGAADTQYF. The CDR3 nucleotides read TGCGCCAGCAGCCCAATTGGACAGGGAGCTGCAGATACGCAGTATTTT.

CDR3 in DNA: TGTGCCAGCAGCTTACCACTCCGCCGGGACAGGGACTACGAGCAGTACTTC. It yields the protein CASSLPLRRDRDYEQYF. This rearrangement joins TRBV5-6 to TRBJ2-7; TRBD1 matches 9 bases. The V and J ends lost 2 bases and 3 bases, in that order; junction bases with no gene match: 12. The germline gives CDR1 SGHDT, CDR2 YYEEEE. The CDR3 has 17 amino acids.

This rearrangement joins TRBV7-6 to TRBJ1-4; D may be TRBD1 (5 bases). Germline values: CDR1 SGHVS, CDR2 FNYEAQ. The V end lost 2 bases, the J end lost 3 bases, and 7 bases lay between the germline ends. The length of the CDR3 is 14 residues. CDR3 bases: TGTGCCAGCAGCTTACAGGGATCTAATGAAAAACTGTTTTTT. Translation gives CASSLQGSNEKLFF.

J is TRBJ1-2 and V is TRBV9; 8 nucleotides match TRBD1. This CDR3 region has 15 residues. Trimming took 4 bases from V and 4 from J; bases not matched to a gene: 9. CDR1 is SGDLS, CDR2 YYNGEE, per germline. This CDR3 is CASSSRTGNPYGYTF. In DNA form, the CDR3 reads TGTGCCAGCAGCTCCAGGACAGGGAATCCCTATGGCTACACCTTC.

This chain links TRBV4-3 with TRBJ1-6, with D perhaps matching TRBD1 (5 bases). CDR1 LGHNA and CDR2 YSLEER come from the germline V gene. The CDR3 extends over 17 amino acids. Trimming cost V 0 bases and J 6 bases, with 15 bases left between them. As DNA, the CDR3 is TGCGCCAGCAGCCAAGAAGCAGGGCCCCCTTTTAATTCACCCCTCCACTTT. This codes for CASSQEAGPPFNSPLHF.

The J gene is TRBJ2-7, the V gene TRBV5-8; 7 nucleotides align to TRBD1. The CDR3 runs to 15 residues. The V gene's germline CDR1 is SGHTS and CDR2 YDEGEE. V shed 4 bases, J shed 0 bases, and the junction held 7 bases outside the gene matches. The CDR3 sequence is CASSPGQYSSYEQYF. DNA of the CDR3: TGTGCCAGCAGCCCGGGACAGTATAGCTCCTACGAGCAGTACTTC.

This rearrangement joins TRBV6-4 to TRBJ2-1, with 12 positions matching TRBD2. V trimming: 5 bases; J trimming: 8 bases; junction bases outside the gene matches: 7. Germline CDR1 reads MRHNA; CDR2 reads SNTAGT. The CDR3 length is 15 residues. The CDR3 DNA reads TGTGCCAGCAGTTCTAGCGGGGGGGCTTCGGATGAGCAGTTCTTC. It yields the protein CASSSSGGASDEQFF.

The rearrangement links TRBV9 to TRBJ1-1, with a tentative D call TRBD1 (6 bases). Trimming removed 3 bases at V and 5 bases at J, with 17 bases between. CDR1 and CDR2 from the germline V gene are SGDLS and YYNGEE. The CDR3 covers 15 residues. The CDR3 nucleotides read TGTGCCAGCAGCGCGGGACACCGATTCGGTACTGAAGCTTTCTTT. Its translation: CASSAGHRFGTEAFF.

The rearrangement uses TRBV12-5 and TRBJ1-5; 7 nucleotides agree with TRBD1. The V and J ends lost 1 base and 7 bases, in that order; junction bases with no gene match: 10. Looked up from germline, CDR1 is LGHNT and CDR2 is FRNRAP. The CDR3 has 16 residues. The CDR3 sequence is CASGLGGQPSWQPQHF. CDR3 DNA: TGTGCTAGTGGTTTGGGGGGACAGCCTAGCTGGCAGCCCCAGCATTTT.

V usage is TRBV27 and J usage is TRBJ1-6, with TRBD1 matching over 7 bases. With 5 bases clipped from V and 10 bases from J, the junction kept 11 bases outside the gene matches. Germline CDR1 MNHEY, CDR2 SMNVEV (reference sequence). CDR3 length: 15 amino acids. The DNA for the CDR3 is TGTGCCAGCAGTCTAGACAGGGCGCGTAGGTCACCCCTCCACTTT. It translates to CASSLDRARRSPLHF.

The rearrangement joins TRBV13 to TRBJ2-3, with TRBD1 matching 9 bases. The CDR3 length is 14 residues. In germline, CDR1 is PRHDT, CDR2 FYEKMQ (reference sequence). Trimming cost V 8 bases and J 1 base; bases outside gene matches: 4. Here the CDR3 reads CASGTGGGTDTQYF. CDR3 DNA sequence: TGTGCCAGCGGAACAGGGGGCGGCACAGATACGCAGTATTTT.

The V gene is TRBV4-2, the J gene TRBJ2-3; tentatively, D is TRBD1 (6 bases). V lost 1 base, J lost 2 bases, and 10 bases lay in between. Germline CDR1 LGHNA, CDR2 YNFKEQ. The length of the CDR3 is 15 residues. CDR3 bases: TGTGCCAGCAGCCAAGTCGGACAGAACACAGATACGCAGTATTTT. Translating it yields CASSQVGQNTDTQYF.

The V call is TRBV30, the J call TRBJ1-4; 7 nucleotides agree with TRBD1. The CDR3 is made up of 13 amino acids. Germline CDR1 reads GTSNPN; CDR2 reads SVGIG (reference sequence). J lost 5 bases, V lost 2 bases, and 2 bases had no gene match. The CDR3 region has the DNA TGTGCCTGGAGTAGGGACAGAAATGAAAAACTGTTTTTT. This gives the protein CAWSRDRNEKLFF.

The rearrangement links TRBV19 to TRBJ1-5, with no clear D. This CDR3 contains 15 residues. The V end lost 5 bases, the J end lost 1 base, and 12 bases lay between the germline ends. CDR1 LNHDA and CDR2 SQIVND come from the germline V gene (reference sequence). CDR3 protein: CASSYFAQSNQPQHF. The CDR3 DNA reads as TGTGCCAGTAGTTATTTTGCACAGAGCAATCAGCCCCAGCATTTT.

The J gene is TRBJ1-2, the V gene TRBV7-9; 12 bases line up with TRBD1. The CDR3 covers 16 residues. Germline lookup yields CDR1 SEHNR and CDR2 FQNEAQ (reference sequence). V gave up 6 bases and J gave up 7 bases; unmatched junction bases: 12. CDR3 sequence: CASSRGQGAIPSGYTF. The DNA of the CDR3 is TGTGCCAGCAGTCGGGGACAGGGGGCGATCCCAAGTGGCTACACCTTC.

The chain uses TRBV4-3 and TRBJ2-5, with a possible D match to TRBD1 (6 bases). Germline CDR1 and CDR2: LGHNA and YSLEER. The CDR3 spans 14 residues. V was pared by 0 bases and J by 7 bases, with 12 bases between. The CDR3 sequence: CASSQDYIGGTQYF. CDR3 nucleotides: TGCGCCAGCAGCCAAGATTACATAGGGGGGACCCAGTACTTC.

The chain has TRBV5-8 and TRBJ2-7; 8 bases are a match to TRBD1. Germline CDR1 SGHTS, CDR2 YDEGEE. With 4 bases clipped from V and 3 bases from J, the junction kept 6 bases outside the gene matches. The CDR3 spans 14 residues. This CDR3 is CASSQGQDYYEQYF. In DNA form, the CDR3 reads TGTGCCAGCAGCCAGGGACAGGACTACTACGAGCAGTACTTC.

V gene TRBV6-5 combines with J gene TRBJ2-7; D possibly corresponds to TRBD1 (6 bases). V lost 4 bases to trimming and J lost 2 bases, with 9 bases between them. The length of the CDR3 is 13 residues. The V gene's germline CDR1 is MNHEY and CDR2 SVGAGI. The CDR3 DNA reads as TGTGCCAGCAGTTTCGGACAGACCTACGAGCAGTACTTC. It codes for CASSFGQTYEQYF.

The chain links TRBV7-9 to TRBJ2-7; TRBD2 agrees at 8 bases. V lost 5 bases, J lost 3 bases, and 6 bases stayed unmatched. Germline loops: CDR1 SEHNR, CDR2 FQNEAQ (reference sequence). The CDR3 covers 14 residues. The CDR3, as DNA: TGTGCCAGCAGCGGCATAGCGGGGAACTACGAGCAGTACTTC. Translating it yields CASSGIAGNYEQYF.

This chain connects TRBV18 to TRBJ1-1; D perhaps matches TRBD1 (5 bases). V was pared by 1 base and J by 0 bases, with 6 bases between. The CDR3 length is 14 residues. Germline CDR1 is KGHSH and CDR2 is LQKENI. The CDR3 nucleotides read TGTGCCAGCTCACCACAGGGGATGAACACTGAAGCTTTCTTT. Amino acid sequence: CASSPQGMNTEAFF. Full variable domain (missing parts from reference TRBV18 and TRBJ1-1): NAGVMQNPRHLVRRRGQEARLRCSPMKGHSHVYWYRQLPEEGLKFMVYLQKENIIDESGMPKERFSAEFPKEGPSILRIQQVVRGDSAAYFCASSPQGMNTEAFFGQGTRLTVV.